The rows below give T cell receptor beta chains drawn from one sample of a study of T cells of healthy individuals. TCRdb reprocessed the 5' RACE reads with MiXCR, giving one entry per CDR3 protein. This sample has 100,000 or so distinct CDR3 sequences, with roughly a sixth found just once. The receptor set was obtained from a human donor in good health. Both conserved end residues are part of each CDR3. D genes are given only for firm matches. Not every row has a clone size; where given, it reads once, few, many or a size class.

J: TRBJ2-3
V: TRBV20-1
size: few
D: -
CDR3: CSARYGGPTDTQYF
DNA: TGCAGTGCTAGATATGGCGGGCCGACAGATACGCAGTATTTT

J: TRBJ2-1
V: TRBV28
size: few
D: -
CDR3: CASSSLASSYNEQFF
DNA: TGTGCCAGCAGTTCACTAGCAAGCTCCTACAATGAGCAGTTCTTC

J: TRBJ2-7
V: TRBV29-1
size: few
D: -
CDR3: CSVEVPSYEQYF
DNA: TGCAGCGTTGAAGTTCCGAGCTACGAGCAGTACTTC

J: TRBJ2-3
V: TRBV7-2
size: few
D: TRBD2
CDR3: CASSTGTSGGRDTQYF
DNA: TGTGCCAGCAGCACCGGGACTAGCGGGGGTCGGGATACGCAGTATTTT

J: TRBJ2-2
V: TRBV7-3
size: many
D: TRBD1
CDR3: CASSLTTGVAGELFF
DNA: TGTGCCAGCAGCTTAACGACAGGGGTAGCCGGGGAGCTGTTTTTT

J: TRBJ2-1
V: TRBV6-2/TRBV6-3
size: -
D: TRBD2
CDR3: CASSTKRGPHYNEQFF
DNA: TGTGCCAGCAGTACAAAGCGGGGGCCTCACTACAATGAGCAGTTCTTC

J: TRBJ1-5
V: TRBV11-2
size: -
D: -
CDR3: CASSATGSGQPQHF
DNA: TGTGCCAGCAGCGCCACAGGGTCCGGGCAGCCCCAGCATTTT

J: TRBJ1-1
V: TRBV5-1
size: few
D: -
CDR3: CASSLEGSNTEAFF
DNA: TGCGCCAGCAGCTTGGAGGGGTCGAACACTGAAGCTTTCTTT

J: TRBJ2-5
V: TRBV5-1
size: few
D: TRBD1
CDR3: CASSGGTGAETQYF
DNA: TGCGCCAGCAGCGGTGGGACAGGAGCGGAGACCCAGTACTTC

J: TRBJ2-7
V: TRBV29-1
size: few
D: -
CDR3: CSVEDSRRGVDEQYF
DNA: TGCAGCGTTGAAGATAGTAGGCGGGGAGTTGACGAGCAGTACTTC

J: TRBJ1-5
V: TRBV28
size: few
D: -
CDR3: CASSLDRNQPQHF
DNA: TGTGCCAGCAGTTTAGATCGCAATCAGCCCCAGCATTTT

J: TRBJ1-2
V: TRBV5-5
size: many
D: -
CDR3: CASSLGGAPPVYGYTF
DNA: TGTGCCAGCAGCTTGGGAGGTGCCCCCCCGGTCTATGGCTACACCTTC

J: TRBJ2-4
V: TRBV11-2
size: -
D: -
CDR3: CASSPPGVLKNILYF
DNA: TGTGCCAGCAGCCCCCCCGGGGTTCTTAAAAACATTCTGTACTTC

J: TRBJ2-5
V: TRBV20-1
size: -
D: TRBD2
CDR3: CSAIGSSGKEETQYF
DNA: TGCAGTGCTATAGGGTCTAGCGGAAAGGAAGAGACCCAGTACTTC

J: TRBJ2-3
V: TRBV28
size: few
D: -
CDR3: CASSSRADTQYF
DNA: TGTGCCAGCAGTTCCAGGGCGGATACGCAGTATTTT

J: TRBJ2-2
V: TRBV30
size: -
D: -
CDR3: CACGDLGLNTGELFF
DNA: TGTGCCTGTGGCGATTTAGGATTAAACACCGGGGAGCTGTTTTTT

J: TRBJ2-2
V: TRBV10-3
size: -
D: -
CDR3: CAISESGLNTGELFF
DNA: TGTGCCATCAGTGAGTCGGGGCTAAACACCGGGGAGCTGTTTTTT

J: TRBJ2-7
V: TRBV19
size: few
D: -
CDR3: CASTTSLGEQYF
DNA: TGTGCCAGTACTACGTCCCTCGGCGAGCAGTACTTC

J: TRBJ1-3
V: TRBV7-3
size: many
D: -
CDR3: CASSSPGHGNTIYF
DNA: TGTGCCAGCAGTTCTCCGGGACATGGAAACACCATATATTTT

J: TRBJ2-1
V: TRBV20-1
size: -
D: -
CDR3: CSAREGPVIYNEQFF
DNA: TGCAGTGCTAGAGAAGGGCCAGTAATCTACAATGAGCAGTTCTTC

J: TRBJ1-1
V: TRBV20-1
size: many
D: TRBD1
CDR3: CSARDGKGARTEAFF
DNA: TGCAGTGCTAGAGATGGAAAGGGGGCCAGAACTGAAGCTTTCTTT

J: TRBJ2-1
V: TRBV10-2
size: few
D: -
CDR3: CASSETGTSSPNEQFF
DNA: TGCGCCAGCAGTGAGACCGGGACCTCTAGTCCGAATGAGCAGTTCTTC

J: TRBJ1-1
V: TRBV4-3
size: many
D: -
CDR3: CASSQGGRDTEAFF
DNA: TGCGCCAGCAGCCAAGGAGGAAGGGACACTGAAGCTTTCTTT

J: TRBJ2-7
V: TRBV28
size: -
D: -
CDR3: CATSNSSYEQYF
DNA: TGTGCCACTAGTAATAGCTCCTACGAGCAGTACTTC

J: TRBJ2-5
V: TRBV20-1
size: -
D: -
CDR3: CSAKWIGAETQYF
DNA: TGCAGTGCCAAGTGGATAGGGGCAGAGACCCAGTACTTC

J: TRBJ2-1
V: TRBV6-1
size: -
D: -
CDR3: CASSNPASGQNEQFF
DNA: TGTGCCAGCAGTAATCCGGCTAGCGGACAGAATGAGCAGTTCTTC

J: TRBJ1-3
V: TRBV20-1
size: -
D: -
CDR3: CSIRGPGNTIYF
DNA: TGCAGCATCCGGGGCCCAGGAAACACCATATATTTT

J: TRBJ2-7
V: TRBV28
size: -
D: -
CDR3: CASSLFGGTYEQYF
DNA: TGTGCCAGCAGTTTATTTGGGGGAACCTACGAGCAGTACTTC

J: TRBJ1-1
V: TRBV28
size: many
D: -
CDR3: CASSLANRRVTEAFF
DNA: TGTGCCAGCAGTTTGGCGAACAGGCGGGTCACTGAAGCTTTCTTT

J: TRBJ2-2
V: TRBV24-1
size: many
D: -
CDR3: CATSDWRSTGELFF
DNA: TGTGCCACCAGTGATTGGAGGAGCACCGGGGAGCTGTTTTTT

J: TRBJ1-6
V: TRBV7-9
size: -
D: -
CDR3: CASSGELYSPLHF
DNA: TGTGCCAGCAGCGGAGAACTTTATTCACCCCTCCACTTT

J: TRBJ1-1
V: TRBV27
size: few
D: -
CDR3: CASSRTGSTEAFF
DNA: TGTGCCAGCAGCCGTACAGGGTCCACTGAAGCTTTCTTT

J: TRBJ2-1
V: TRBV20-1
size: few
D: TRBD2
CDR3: CSARQFGLAGVNEQFF
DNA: TGCAGTGCTAGGCAATTTGGACTAGCGGGGGTAAATGAGCAGTTCTTC

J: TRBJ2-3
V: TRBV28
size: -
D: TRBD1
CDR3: CASNQSGGGTDTQYF
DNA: TGTGCCAGCAACCAATCAGGGGGCGGCACAGATACGCAGTATTTT

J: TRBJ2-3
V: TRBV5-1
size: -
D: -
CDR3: CASSLDKDTQYF
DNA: TGCGCCAGCAGCTTGGATAAGGATACGCAGTATTTT

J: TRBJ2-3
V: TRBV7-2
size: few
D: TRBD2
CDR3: CASSLAYRTSVGTQYF
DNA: TGTGCCAGCAGCTTAGCGTACCGGACTAGCGTAGGTACGCAGTATTTT

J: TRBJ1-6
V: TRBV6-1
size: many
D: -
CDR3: CASSGRGLNSPLHF
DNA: TGTGCCAGCAGTGGCAGGGGCCTGAATTCACCCCTCCACTTT

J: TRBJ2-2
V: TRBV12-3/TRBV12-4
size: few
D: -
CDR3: CASSFQGGTGELFF
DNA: TGTGCCAGCAGTTTTCAGGGAGGCACCGGGGAGCTGTTTTTT

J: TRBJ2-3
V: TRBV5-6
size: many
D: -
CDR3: CASSHDGISTDTQYF
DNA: TGTGCCAGCAGTCATGACGGGATTAGCACAGATACGCAGTATTTT

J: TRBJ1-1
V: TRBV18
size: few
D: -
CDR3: CASYGLMNTEAFF
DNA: TGTGCCAGCTACGGACTTATGAACACTGAAGCTTTCTTT

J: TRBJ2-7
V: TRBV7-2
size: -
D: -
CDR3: CASSFAGHPQNYEQYF
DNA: TGTGCCAGCAGCTTCGCCGGACATCCCCAGAACTACGAGCAGTACTTC

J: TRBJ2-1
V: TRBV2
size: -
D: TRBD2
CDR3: CASKSGTNYNEQFF
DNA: TGTGCCAGCAAATCGGGGACTAACTACAATGAGCAGTTCTTC

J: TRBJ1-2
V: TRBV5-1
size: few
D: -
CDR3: CASSFTGDGYTF
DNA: TGCGCCAGCAGCTTTACAGGAGATGGCTACACCTTC

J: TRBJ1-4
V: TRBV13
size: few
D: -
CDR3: CASSLVRSNEKLFF
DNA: TGTGCCAGCAGCTTAGTCCGGAGTAATGAAAAACTGTTTTTT

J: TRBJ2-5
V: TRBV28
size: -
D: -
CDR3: CASSLWAVKGPETQYF
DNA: TGTGCCAGCAGTTTATGGGCGGTGAAGGGCCCGGAGACCCAGTACTTC

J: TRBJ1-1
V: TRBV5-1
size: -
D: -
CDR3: CASSLANGGMTEAFF
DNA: TGCGCCAGCAGCTTGGCCAACGGGGGGATGACTGAAGCTTTCTTT

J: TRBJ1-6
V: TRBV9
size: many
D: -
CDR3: CASSPRGNYNSPLHF
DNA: TGTGCCAGCAGCCCCCGGGGAAACTATAATTCACCCCTCCACTTT

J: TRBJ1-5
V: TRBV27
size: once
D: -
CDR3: CASSLHRFGQPQHF
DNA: TGTGCCAGCAGTTTACACAGGTTCGGGCAGCCCCAGCATTTT

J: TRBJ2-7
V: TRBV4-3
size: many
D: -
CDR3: CASSQGDREGSYEQYF
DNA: TGCGCCAGCAGCCAAGGAGACAGAGAAGGCTCCTACGAGCAGTACTTC

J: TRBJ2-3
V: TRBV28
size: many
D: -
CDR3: CASSFRGPTDTQYF
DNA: TGTGCCAGCAGTTTTCGGGGGCCCACAGATACGCAGTATTTT

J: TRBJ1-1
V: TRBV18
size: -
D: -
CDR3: CASSPRDLVTEAFF
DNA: TGTGCCAGCTCACCTCGGGATTTAGTAACTGAAGCTTTCTTT

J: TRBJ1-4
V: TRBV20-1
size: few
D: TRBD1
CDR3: CSASYRGTGDEKLFF
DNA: TGCAGTGCTTCCTATCGCGGGACAGGGGATGAAAAACTGTTTTTT

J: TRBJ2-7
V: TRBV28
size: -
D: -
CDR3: CASSFGEGRQYF
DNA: -

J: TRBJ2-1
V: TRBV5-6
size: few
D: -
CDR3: CASSLATGTSSYNEQFF
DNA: TGTGCCAGCAGCTTGGCTACAGGGACGAGCTCCTACAATGAGCAGTTCTTC